This T cell receptor (beta chain) appears in the sequencing data of a study of vaccination effects on CD4 cells after COVID-19. Sequencing in the ViraFEST assay came after antigen-specific CD4+ T cells had been expanded with viral peptide pools, which were used to stimulate PBMC. Following 10 days of culture, CD4+ T cells were isolated. Measured with immunoSEQ multiplex PCR; TCRdb has only the in-frame clones, and not every one. The sample carries about 79,000 clones, roughly four fifths recorded once. Worth noting for this clone: What it binds is not known.

Germline CDR1 reads SEHNR; CDR2 reads FQNEAQ (reference sequence). CDR3 length: 13 residues. Trimming removed 1 base from V and 5 bases from J, with 5 bases in between. The J gene is TRBJ1-4, the V gene TRBV7-9, with D uncertain. The receptor was derived from a human donor who received a COVID-19 vaccine. Sequencing used CD4+ T cells from PBMCs cultured with HCoV-229E spike peptides, obtained before COVID-19 vaccination. CDR3 nucleotide sequence: TGTGCCAGCAGCTTAGTAACAAATGAAAAACTGTTTTTT. This encodes CASSLVTNEKLFF.